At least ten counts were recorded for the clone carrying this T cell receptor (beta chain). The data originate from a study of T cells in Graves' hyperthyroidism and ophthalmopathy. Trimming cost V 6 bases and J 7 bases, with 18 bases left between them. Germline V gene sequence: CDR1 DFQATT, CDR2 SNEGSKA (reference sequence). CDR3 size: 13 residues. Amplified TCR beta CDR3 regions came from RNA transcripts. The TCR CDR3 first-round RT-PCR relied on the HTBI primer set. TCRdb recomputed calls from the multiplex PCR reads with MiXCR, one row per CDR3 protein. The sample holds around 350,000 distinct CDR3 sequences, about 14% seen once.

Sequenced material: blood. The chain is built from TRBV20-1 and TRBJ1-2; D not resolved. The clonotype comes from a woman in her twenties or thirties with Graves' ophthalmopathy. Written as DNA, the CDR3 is TGCAGTGCACACCCCCGGGAGAATCTTGGCTACACCTTC. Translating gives CSAHPRENLGYTF.